This TCR beta chain originates from a study of blood T cell repertoires in COVID-19. Study-wide context: The cDNA or gDNA used as material had been derived from T cells, B-cell-depleted T cells, or PBMCs.

Under the authors' procedure: Amplification of reference gene primers was used by the study to estimate nucleated cell counts. Only in-frame clones appear in the TCRdb table, and some are missing; sequencing was by immunoSEQ multiplex PCR. Clonal size and the V and J genes are those of that table, whereas D and trimming came from the DNA. The profile covers 200,000 to 250,000 clones, with roughly 87% appearing a single time and 1.5% to 2% taken by the ten largest. Germline values: CDR1 SGHKS, CDR2 YYEKEE (reference sequence). The CDR3 has 16 residues. V was clipped by 0 bases and J by 4 bases, with 17 bases between them. This clone was seen just once.

The sequence was obtained from a man aged 35 to 55 with active or convalescent COVID-19. Sequencing was performed on peripheral blood. The V gene is TRBV5-5, the J gene TRBJ2-7; D might be TRBD2 (5 bases). The CDR3 loop is CASSLGSGSSRYEQYF. CDR3 bases: TGTGCCAGCAGCTTGGGGTCGGGGTCATCTAGGTACGAGCAGTACTTC.